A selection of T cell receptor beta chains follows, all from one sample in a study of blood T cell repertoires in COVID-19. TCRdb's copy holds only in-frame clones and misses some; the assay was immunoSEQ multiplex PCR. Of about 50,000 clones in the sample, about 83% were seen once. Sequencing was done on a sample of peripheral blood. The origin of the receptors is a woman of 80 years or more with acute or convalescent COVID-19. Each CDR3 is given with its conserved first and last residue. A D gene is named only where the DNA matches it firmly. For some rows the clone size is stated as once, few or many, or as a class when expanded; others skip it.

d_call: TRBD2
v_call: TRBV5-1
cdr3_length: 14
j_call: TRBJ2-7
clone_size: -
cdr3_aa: CASSLTAGGAQQYF
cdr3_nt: TGCGCCAGCAGCCTCACCGCGGGGGGAGCACAGCAGTACTTC

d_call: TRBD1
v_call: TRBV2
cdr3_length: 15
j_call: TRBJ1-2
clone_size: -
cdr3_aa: CASSEMAGGNYGYTF
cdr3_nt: TGTGCCAGCAGTGAAATGGCAGGGGGAAACTATGGCTACACCTTC

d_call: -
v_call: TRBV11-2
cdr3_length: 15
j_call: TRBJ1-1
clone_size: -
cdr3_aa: CASSLAQARNTEAFF
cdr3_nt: TGTGCCAGCAGCTTAGCTCAGGCAAGGAACACTGAAGCTTTCTTT

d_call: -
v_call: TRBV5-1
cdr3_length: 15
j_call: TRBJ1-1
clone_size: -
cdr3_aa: CASSPGSGGNTEAFF
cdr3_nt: TGCGCCAGCAGCCCAGGATCGGGGGGGAACACTGAAGCTTTCTTT

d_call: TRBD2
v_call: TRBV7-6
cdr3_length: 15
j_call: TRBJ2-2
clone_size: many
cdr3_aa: CASSLAGGPSGELFF
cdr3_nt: TGTGCCAGCAGCCTAGCGGGGGGACCGTCCGGGGAGCTGTTTTTT

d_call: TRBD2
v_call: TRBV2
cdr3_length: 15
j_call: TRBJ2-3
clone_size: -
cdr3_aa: CASSTSGGAGDTQYF
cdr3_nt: TGTGCCAGCAGTACTAGCGGGGGGGCTGGAGATACGCAGTATTTT

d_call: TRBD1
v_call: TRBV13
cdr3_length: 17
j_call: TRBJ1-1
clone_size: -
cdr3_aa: CASSLSGWTGMNTEAFF
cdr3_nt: TGTGCCAGCAGCTTAAGTGGGTGGACAGGCATGAACACTGAAGCTTTCTTT

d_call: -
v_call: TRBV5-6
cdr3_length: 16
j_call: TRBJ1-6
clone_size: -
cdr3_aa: CASSSGQSSYNSPLHF
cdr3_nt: TGTGCCAGCAGTTCCGGACAGTCCTCGTATAATTCACCCCTCCACTTT

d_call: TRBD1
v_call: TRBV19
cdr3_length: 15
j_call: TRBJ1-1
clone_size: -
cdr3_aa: CASSAGQGMNTEAFF
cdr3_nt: TGTGCCAGTAGTGCCGGACAGGGAATGAACACTGAAGCTTTCTTT

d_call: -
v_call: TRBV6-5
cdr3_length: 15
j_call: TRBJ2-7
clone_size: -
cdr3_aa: CASSYGPGVIYEQYF
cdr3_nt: TGTGCCAGCAGTTACGGTCCAGGGGTAATCTACGAGCAGTACTTC

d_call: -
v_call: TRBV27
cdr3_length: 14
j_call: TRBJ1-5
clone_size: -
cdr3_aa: CASSSMTDLEPQHF
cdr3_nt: TGTGCCAGCAGTTCCATGACAGACTTGGAGCCCCAGCATTTT

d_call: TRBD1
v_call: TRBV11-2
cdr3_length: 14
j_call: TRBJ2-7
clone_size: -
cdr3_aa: CASSQVQGSYEQYF
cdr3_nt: TGTGCCAGCAGTCAGGTACAGGGGTCCTACGAGCAGTACTTC

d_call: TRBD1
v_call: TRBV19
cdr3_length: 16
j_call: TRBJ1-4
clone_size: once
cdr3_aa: CASSTTPGQRDEKLFF
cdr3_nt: TGTGCCAGTAGTACGACCCCGGGACAGCGAGATGAAAAACTGTTTTTT

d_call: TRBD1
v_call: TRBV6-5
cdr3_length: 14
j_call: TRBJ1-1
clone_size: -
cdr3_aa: CASRLTGDFTEAFF
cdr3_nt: TGTGCCAGCAGATTGACAGGGGACTTCACTGAAGCTTTCTTT

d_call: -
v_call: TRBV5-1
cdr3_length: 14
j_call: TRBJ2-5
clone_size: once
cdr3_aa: CASSGGTLQETQYF
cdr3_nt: TGCGCCAGCAGCGGGGGGACCCTTCAAGAGACCCAGTACTTC

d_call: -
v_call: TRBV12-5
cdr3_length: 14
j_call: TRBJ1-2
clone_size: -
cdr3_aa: CASGLPQGSYGYTF
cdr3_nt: TGTGCTAGTGGTTTACCCCAGGGGAGCTATGGCTACACCTTC

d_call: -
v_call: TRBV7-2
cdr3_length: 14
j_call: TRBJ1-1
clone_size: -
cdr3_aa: CASSAGRSEIVAFF
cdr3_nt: TGTGCCAGCAGCGCGGGACGTTCCGAAATCGTGGCTTTCTTT

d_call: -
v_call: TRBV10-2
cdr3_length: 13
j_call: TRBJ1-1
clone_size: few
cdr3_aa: CASSEDSRTEAFF
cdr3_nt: TGCGCCAGCAGTGAGGACAGCCGGACTGAAGCTTTCTTT

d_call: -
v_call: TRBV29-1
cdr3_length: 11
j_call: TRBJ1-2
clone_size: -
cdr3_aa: CSASGFYGYTF
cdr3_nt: TGCAGCGCGTCAGGGTTCTATGGCTACACCTTC

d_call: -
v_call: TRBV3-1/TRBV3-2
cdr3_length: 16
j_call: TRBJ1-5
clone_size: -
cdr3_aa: CASSQGTTNSNQPQHF
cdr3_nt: TGTGCCAGCAGCCAAGGTACTACTAATAGCAATCAGCCCCAGCATTTT